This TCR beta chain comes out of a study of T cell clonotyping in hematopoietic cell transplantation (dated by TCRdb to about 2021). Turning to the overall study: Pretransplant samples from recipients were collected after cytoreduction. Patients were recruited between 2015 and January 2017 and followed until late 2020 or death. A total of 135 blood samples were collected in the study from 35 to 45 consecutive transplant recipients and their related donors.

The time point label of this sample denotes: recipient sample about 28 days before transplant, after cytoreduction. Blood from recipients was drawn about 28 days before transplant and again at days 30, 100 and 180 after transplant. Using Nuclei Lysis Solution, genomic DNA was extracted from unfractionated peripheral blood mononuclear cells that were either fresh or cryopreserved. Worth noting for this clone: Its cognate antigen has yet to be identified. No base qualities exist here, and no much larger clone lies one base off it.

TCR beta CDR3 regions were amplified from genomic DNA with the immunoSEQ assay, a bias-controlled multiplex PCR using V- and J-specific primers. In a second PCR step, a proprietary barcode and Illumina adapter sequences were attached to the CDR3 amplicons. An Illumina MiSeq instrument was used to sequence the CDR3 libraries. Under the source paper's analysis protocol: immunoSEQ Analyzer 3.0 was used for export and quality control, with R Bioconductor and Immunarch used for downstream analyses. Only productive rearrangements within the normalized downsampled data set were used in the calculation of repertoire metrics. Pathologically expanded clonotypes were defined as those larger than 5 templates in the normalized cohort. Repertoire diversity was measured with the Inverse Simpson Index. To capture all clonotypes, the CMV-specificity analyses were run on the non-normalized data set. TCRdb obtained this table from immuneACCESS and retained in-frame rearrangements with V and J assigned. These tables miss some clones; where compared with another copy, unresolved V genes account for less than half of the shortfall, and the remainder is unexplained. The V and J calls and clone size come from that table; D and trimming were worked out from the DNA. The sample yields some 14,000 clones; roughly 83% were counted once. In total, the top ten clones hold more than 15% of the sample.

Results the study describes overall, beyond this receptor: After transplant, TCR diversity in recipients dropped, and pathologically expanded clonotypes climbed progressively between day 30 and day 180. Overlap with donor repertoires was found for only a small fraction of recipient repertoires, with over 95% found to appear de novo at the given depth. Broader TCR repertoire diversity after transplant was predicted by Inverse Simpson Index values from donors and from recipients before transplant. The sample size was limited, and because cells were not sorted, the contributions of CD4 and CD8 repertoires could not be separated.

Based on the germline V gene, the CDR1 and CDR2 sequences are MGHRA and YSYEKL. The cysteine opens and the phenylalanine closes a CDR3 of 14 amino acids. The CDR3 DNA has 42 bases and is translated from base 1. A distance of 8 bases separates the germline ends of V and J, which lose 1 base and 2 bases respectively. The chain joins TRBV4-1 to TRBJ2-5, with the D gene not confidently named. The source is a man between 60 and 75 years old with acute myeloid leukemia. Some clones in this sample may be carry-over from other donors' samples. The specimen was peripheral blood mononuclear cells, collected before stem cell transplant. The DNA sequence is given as TGCGCCAGCAGCCAAGGGCTAACTCAAGAGACCCAGTACTTC. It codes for CASSQGLTQETQYF.